This T cell receptor beta chain emerged from a study of blood T cell repertoires in COVID-19. The overall study: COVID-19 samples, acute and convalescent, were from the United States, Italy and Spain. Sample material is recorded as cDNA or gDNA derived from T cells, B-cell-depleted T cells, or PBMCs.

Looked up from germline, CDR1 is MNHNY and CDR2 is SVGAGI (reference sequence). Unmatched junction bases numbered 4, after V lost 2 bases and J lost 6 bases. There are 15 residues in the CDR3. As processed by the authors: Nucleated cell counts were estimated from reference gene primer amplification. Measured with immunoSEQ multiplex PCR; TCRdb has only the in-frame clones, and not every one. The V and J calls and clone size are taken from that table; D and trimming were inferred from the DNA. The sample lists tens of thousands of clones, roughly 87% occurring once. The sample comprised peripheral blood. The clonotype was recovered from a woman older than 75 with active COVID-19. The rearrangement uses TRBV6-6 and TRBJ1-4; 9 nucleotides align to TRBD1. The DNA of the CDR3 is TGTGCCAGCAGTTACGCCGGGACAGGGCATGAAAAACTGTTTTTT. Translating it yields CASSYAGTGHEKLFF.